This entry lists 5 T cell receptor beta chains sequenced from one sample in a study of blood T cells in healthy people across ages. Using a J-beta primer mix together with a sample-barcoded 5' primer, a second PCR was run for roughly 7 to 11 cycles. TCRdb reprocessed the 5' RACE reads via MiXCR and lists one record per CDR3 protein. The table has 850,000 or so distinct CDR3 sequences, under 30% seen once; the top ten hold around 16%. Sequencing input: blood. The receptor source for this set is a woman of 80 years or more in good health.

This clonotype was recorded many times. V is TRBV6-6 and J is TRBJ2-1, with 9 bases that match TRBD2. The length of the CDR3 is 16 residues. The J segment lost 2 bases and the V segment lost 5 bases, leaving 7 bases of the junction unmatched. The germline V gene has CDR1 MNHNY and CDR2 SVGAGI (reference sequence). The CDR3 nucleotides are TGTGCCAGCAGTCCTCTGGGCGGGGGGGCCTACAATGAGCAGTTCTTC. It encodes CASSPLGGGAYNEQFF.

V usage is TRBV10-3 and J usage is TRBJ1-1; no clear D. The germline V gene encodes CDR1 ENHRY and CDR2 SYGVKD. The CDR3 length is 14 residues. The germline V and J ends were trimmed by 0 bases and 6 bases, with 11 bases remaining between them. CDR3 loop: CAISESSGGSEAFF. Written as DNA, the CDR3 is TGTGCCATCAGTGAGTCGAGTGGAGGGTCTGAAGCTTTCTTT.

This clonotype has more than one count but fewer than ten. The chain carries TRBV15 and TRBJ2-5; no definite D call. The CDR3 extends over 13 amino acids. Trimming pared 0 bases from V and 4 bases from J, leaving 6 bases between. Germline V gene data show CDR1 as LNHNV and CDR2 as YYDKDF (reference sequence). For the CDR3, the DNA is TGTGCCACCAGCAGAGATCTAGTAGAGACCCAGTACTTC. Translated: CATSRDLVETQYF.

In this sample, this clonotype turned up a few times. The chain joins TRBV20-1 to TRBJ1-5; TRBD1 matches 7 bases. V was clipped by 6 bases and J by 3 bases; unmatched bases: 8. CDR1 is DFQATT and CDR2 is SNEGSKA in the germline V gene (reference sequence). CDR3 length: 14 amino acids. The CDR3 is CSAARQGLNQPQHF. The CDR3 coding sequence is TGCAGTGCCGCCCGACAGGGCCTCAATCAGCCCCAGCATTTT.

Points on this clonotype: Being one base from a much bigger clone, this may be a read error. The chain joins TRBV27 to TRBJ2-3; D could derive from TRBD1 or TRBD2 (5 bases each). Trimming took off 6 bases at V and 4 bases at J, with 20 bases between the two ends. Germline V lookup: CDR1 MNHEY, CDR2 SMNVEV (reference sequence). The CDR3 sequence is 16 residues long. The CDR3 loop reads CASSLGRAFLSDTQYF. The CDR3 nucleotides are TGTGCCAGCAGCCTGGGACGAGCGTTTCTATCAGATACGCAGTATTTT.